The 20 T cell receptor beta chains given below trace back to one sample, sequenced in a study of blood T cell repertoires in COVID-19. Some clones are missing from TCRdb's copy, which holds only in-frame ones; the method was immunoSEQ multiplex PCR. The sample gives 110,000 to 150,000 clones, around 80% of which show up once; about 6% is in the top ten. Sequenced material: PBMCs or T cells enriched from blood (not recorded which). The receptors come from a woman in her forties or fifties who had recovered from COVID-19.

The rearrangement joins TRBV19 to TRBJ2-7, with a possible D match to TRBD2 (5 bases). In germline, CDR1 is LNHDA, CDR2 SQIVND (reference sequence). Trimming removed 1 base at V and 2 bases at J, with 12 bases between. The CDR3 loop spans 15 amino acids. The CDR3 loop is CASSIVSGGPYEQYV. CDR3 sequence (DNA): TGTGCCAGTAGTATAGTGTCAGGAGGACCCTACGAGCAGTACGTC.

The chain recombines TRBV5-1 with TRBJ1-6; no clear D. Trimming removed 3 bases from V and 6 bases from J, with 10 bases in between. Germline CDR1 and CDR2: SGHRS and YFSETQ. The CDR3 runs 14 residues. The CDR3 DNA follows: TGCGCCAGCAGCTCTGGTTTCGGTAATTCACCCCTCCACTTT. It codes for CASSSGFGNSPLHF.

The V call is TRBV27, the J call TRBJ2-7; D is perhaps TRBD2 (6 bases). The CDR3 sequence is 15 residues long. Germline V gene data show CDR1 as MNHEY and CDR2 as SMNVEV (reference sequence). Trimming removed 2 bases at V and 2 bases at J, with 13 bases between. CDR3 protein: CASSLRGTLPYEQYV. In DNA form, the CDR3 reads TGTGCCAGCAGTTTACGGGGGACGCTTCCCTACGAGCAGTACGTC.

The rearrangement links TRBV5-1 to TRBJ2-7; TRBD1 matches at 7 bases. V lost 4 bases, J lost 5 bases, and 3 bases stayed unmatched. The CDR3 runs 12 residues. CDR1 SGHRS and CDR2 YFSETQ come from the germline V gene. The CDR3 bases are TGCGCCAGCAGCCCGACAGGGAACGAGCAGTACGTC. Its translation: CASSPTGNEQYV.

V usage is TRBV7-9 and J usage is TRBJ2-7, with D perhaps matching TRBD1 (6 bases). CDR3 length: 12 amino acids. CDR1 is SEHNR, CDR2 FQNEAQ, per germline (reference sequence). Between the trimmed V and J ends, which lost 3 bases and 6 bases, there was a span of 9 bases. The CDR3 reads CASSFLTGEQYF. The CDR3 DNA follows: TGTGCCAGCAGCTTCCTGACAGGCGAGCAGTACTTC. Full variable domain (outside the CDR3, taken from reference TRBV7-9 and TRBJ2-7): DTGVSQNPRHKITKRGQNVTFRCDPISEHNRLYWYRQTLGQGPEFLTYFQNEAQLEKSRLLSDRFSAERPKGSFSTLEIQRTEQGDSAMYLCASSFLTGEQYFGPGTRLTVT.

This clone came up once. The V call is TRBV27, the J call TRBJ1-6; D possibly corresponds to TRBD1 (5 bases). The V end was cut by 2 bases, the J end by 7 bases, with 9 bases between. The CDR3 has 14 amino acids. The germline CDR1 and CDR2 sequences are MNHEY and SMNVEV (reference sequence). This chain's CDR3 is CASSLQGLNSPLHF. CDR3 bases: TGTGCCAGCAGTTTACAGGGATTAAATTCACCCCTCCACTTT.

V and J are TRBV18 and TRBJ1-1; tentatively, D is TRBD1 (5 bases). This CDR3 spans 15 amino acids. Trimming removed 3 bases from V and 3 bases from J, with 14 bases in between. Germline CDR1 KGHSH, CDR2 LQKENI. The CDR3 region is CASSPTFDRYTEAFF. The CDR3 DNA is TGTGCCAGCTCACCGACTTTCGACAGATACACTGAAGCTTTCTTT.

Points on this clone: One end of the junction does not line up with germline, which may come from a read error. The rearrangement joins TRBV5-1 to TRBJ1-2; D ambiguous. The germline gives CDR1 SGHRS, CDR2 YFSETQ. The CDR3 contains 14 residues. The chain's CDR3 is CASSLAVGAYAYTF. The CDR3 DNA is TGCGCCAGCAGCTTGGCAGTCGGAGCTTATGCCTACACCTTC.

In its sample, this clone was seen once. The chain joins TRBV28 to TRBJ1-4, with TRBD1 matching over 8 bases. Germline trimming cut 5 bases from V and 5 bases from J; bases unmatched to any gene: 7. The CDR3 consists of 15 residues. CDR1 is MDHEN and CDR2 is SYDVKM in the germline V gene. This chain's CDR3 is CASSAPDRENEKLFF. The CDR3 DNA follows: TGTGCCAGCAGTGCTCCGGACAGGGAAAATGAAAAACTGTTTTTT. The variable domain in full, with the rest retrieved from reference TRBV28 and TRBJ1-4, is DVKVTQSSRYLVKRTGEKVFLECVQDMDHENMFWYRQDPGLGLRLIYFSYDVKMKEKGDIPEGYSVSREKKERFSLILESASTNQTSMYLCASSAPDRENEKLFFGSGTQLSVL.

This chain links TRBV6-5 with TRBJ1-5, with D perhaps TRBD1 (5 bases). Germline CDR1 is MNHEY and CDR2 is SVGAGI. Between the trimmed V and J ends, which lost 0 bases and 0 bases, there was a span of 9 bases. CDR3 size: 16 residues. The CDR3, as DNA: TGTGCCAGCAGTTACTCGTGGGGGGATAGCAATCAGCCCCAGCATTTT. It encodes CASSYSWGDSNQPQHF.

This clone was detected once. The CDR3 region has the DNA TGTGCCAGCAGTTCCGGCAGGGGTTCAGAGGGGGAGCAGCCCCAGCATTTT. Translation gives CASSSGRGSEGEQPQHF. The chain links TRBV28 to TRBJ1-5, with TRBD1 as a possible D gene (6 bases). The CDR3 totals 17 residues. Germline lookup yields CDR1 MDHEN and CDR2 SYDVKM. V lost 4 bases and J lost 7, with 23 bases in between.

V and J are TRBV23-1 and TRBJ2-5; a possible D gene is TRBD1 (6 bases). TRBV23-1 belongs to the ORF category, with a function that is uncertain. V lost 6 bases and J 10 bases, leaving 27 bases between the germline ends. This CDR3 has 16 amino acids. CDR3 protein: CASRNRDGSGGRVQYF. CDR3 nucleotide sequence: TGCGCCAGCAGGAACAGGGACGGATCGGGCGGACGGGTCCAGTACTTC.

This chain links TRBV6-5 with TRBJ1-1; 8 bases map to TRBD1. J was trimmed by 4 bases and V by 6 bases; bases with no gene match: 4. The germline V gene encodes CDR1 MNHEY and CDR2 SVGAGI. This CDR3 comprises 13 residues. CDR3 residues: CASSRDRGTEAFF. The CDR3 DNA reads as TGTGCCAGCAGCCGAGACAGGGGCACTGAAGCTTTCTTT.

The V gene is TRBV4-2, the J gene TRBJ1-1; TRBD1 might be the D (6 bases). Trimming cost V 1 base and J 1 base, with 16 bases left between them. The CDR3 is 17 residues long. The germline V gene has CDR1 LGHNA and CDR2 YNFKEQ. The chain's CDR3 is CASSQGGVGGPNTEAFF. The CDR3 nucleotides read TGTGCCAGCAGCCAAGGAGGGGTCGGGGGGCCGAACACTGAAGCTTTCTTT.

V and J are TRBV4-1 and TRBJ1-6, with D perhaps matching TRBD1 (5 bases). This CDR3 region has 16 residues. Deletions cut 1 base from V and 2 bases from J, with 9 bases between. Germline values: CDR1 MGHRA, CDR2 YSYEKL. As DNA, the CDR3 is TGCGCCAGCAGCCAAGTTGGGGCCGCCTATAATTCACCCCTCCACTTT. Translated, it gives CASSQVGAAYNSPLHF.

The sample holds many counts of this clone. The chain joins TRBV2 to TRBJ1-2, with 8 bases identical to TRBD1. Germline loops: CDR1 SNHLY, CDR2 FYNNEI. The junction had 9 bases not matched to a gene; V was cut back by 8 bases and J by 10 bases. This CDR3 spans 12 amino acids. Written as DNA, the CDR3 is TGTGCCAGCGTCGTGGACAGGGCGAACTACACCTTC. Amino acids: CASVVDRANYTF.

The gene calls are TRBV5-6 and TRBJ1-2; tentatively, D is TRBD1 (6 bases). The germline V and J ends were trimmed by 4 bases and 4 bases, with 11 bases remaining between them. The CDR3 runs 13 residues. Germline V gives CDR1 SGHDT, CDR2 YYEEEE. The CDR3 loop reads CASSLDSIYGYTF. The DNA for the CDR3 is TGTGCCAGCAGCCTGGACAGCATCTATGGCTACACCTTC. The whole variable domain, remainder taken from reference TRBV5-6 and TRBJ1-2, is DAGVTQSPTHLIKTRGQQVTLRCSPKSGHDTVSWYQQALGQGPQFIFQYYEEEERQRGNFPDRFSGHQFPNYSSELNVNALLLGDSALYLCASSLDSIYGYTFGSGTRLTVV.

The chain has TRBV15 and TRBJ1-2, with D unresolved. CDR1 and CDR2 (germline): LNHNV, YYDKDF (reference sequence). V was clipped by 5 bases and J by 8 bases, with 12 bases between them. The CDR3 sequence is 12 residues long. This chain's CDR3 is CATSPAGGGYTF. CDR3 bases: TGTGCCACCAGCCCGGCGGGAGGGGGCTACACCTTC.

The chain links TRBV10-3 to TRBJ2-1, with a tentative D call TRBD2 (5 bases). Germline-derived CDR1 and CDR2 are ENHRY and SYGVKD. Trimming cost V 0 bases and J 4 bases, with 22 bases left between them. The CDR3 runs 19 residues. The DNA for the CDR3 is TGTGCCATCAGTGAGTCGATGTCCGGGGTCAGCCTCTCGTACAATGAGCAGTTCTTC. Translated, it gives CAISESMSGVSLSYNEQFF.

The J gene is TRBJ1-5, the V gene TRBV3-1 (or the pseudogene TRBV3-2); 7 bases fit TRBD1. Germline-derived CDR1 and CDR2 are LGHDT and YNNKEL (reference sequence). Trimming cost V 5 bases and J 0 bases; bases outside gene matches: 7. The length of the CDR3 is 16 residues. The CDR3 is CASSVQGGDSNQPQHF. The CDR3, as DNA: TGTGCCAGCAGCGTTCAGGGGGGCGATAGCAATCAGCCCCAGCATTTT.